Each of the 18 T cell receptor beta chains below was sequenced from the same sample in a study of PD-L1 blockade in urothelial cancer. Time point of the sample: pretreatment peripheral blood. Generated by immunoSEQ multiplex PCR, the TCRdb table keeps only in-frame clones and is missing some. The table includes over 30,000 clones, around 82% detected once. The sample in question was PBMCs, obtained around atezolizumab (anti-PD-L1) treatment. Every receptor here comes from a man between 60 and 75 years old with urothelial cancer.

This chain uses TRBV11-2 with TRBJ1-2; D is uncertain. From germline, CDR1 is SGHAT and CDR2 FQNNGV. The CDR3 is 14 amino acids. The ends were cut back, 1 base at V and 2 bases at J, with 8 bases in the middle. Written as DNA, the CDR3 is TGTGCCAGCAGCTTAGTGAGTCTGAACTATGGCTACACCTTC. Translated: CASSLVSLNYGYTF.

This rearrangement joins TRBV29-1 to TRBJ1-2; unclear D gene. Germline V CDR1 and CDR2: SQVTM, ANQGSEA. The CDR3 spans 14 residues. The V end was cut by 5 bases, the J end by 7 bases, with 20 bases between. This CDR3 reads CSVSNEGVRGGYTF. The CDR3 DNA sequence: TGCAGCGTTTCAAATGAGGGAGTCCGGGGTGGCTACACCTTC.

The chain has TRBV9 and TRBJ1-1, with D perhaps matching TRBD1 (6 bases). V was shortened by 0 bases and J by 8 bases, with 11 bases between the two germline ends. CDR3 length equals 13 residues. Per the germline V gene, CDR1 is SGDLS and CDR2 is YYNGEE. The CDR3 loop is CASSVDGGGEAFF. The DNA of the CDR3 is TGTGCCAGCAGCGTAGATGGGGGGGGCGAAGCTTTCTTT. Based on the CDR3 plus reference TRBV9 and TRBJ1-1, the full variable domain is DSGVTQTPKHLITATGQRVTLRCSPRSGDLSVYWYQQSLDQGLQFLIQYYNGEERAKGNILERFSAQQFPDLHSELNLSSLELGDSALYFCASSVDGGGEAFFGQGTRLTVV.

The chain couples TRBV7-9 to TRBJ2-1, with 8 nucleotides matching TRBD2. J gave up 4 bases and V 4 bases, and 9 bases lay outside the gene matches. Germline CDR1 SEHNR, CDR2 FQNEAQ (reference sequence). This CDR3 has 16 residues. This CDR3 is CASSSHLRGEYNEQFF. In nucleotides, the CDR3 is TGTGCCAGCAGCTCCCATCTGCGGGGGGAATACAATGAGCAGTTCTTC.

The chain links TRBV5-1 to TRBJ2-5, with D hard to call. The CDR3 totals 13 residues. The V and J ends lost 9 bases and 4 bases respectively, with 16 bases between them. Germline V gene lookup returns CDR1 SGHRS and CDR2 YFSETQ. The DNA for the CDR3 is TGCGCCACCTCCGTGCAGGTGGGAGAGACCCAGTACTTC. It codes for CATSVQVGETQYF.

The chain links TRBV28 to TRBJ2-7; tentatively, D is TRBD1 (6 bases). This CDR3 contains 16 residues. CDR1 is MDHEN and CDR2 is SYDVKM in the germline V gene. Deletions cut 5 bases from V and 5 bases from J, with 22 bases between. The DNA for the CDR3 is TGTGCCAGCAGTCCTGCCGGGAAGGGGGTAGGTCACGAGCAGTACTTC. Amino acid sequence: CASSPAGKGVGHEQYF.

V usage is TRBV27 and J usage is TRBJ2-1; 10 positions match TRBD2. Germline CDR1 MNHEY, CDR2 SMNVEV (reference sequence). V gave up 6 bases and J gave up 5 bases; unmatched junction bases: 10. CDR3 length equals 16 residues. The CDR3 DNA is TGTGCCAGCAGCCGGAGCGGGAGGGCCTCTAACAATGAGCAGTTCTTC. Translated: CASSRSGRASNNEQFF.

The gene calls are TRBV5-4 and TRBJ1-1; 11 bases fit TRBD1. CDR3 size: 16 residues. Germline values: CDR1 SGHNT, CDR2 YYREEE (reference sequence). The J segment lost 0 bases and the V segment lost 5 bases, leaving 6 bases of the junction unmatched. CDR3: CASRPPGQGVNTEAFF. The CDR3 DNA sequence: TGTGCCAGCAGACCTCCGGGACAGGGGGTGAACACTGAAGCTTTCTTT.

The CDR3 sequence: CASGTTYNEQFF. In nucleotides, the CDR3 is TGCGCCAGCGGGACTACCTACAATGAGCAGTTCTTC. The chain recombines TRBV5-1 with TRBJ2-1; 7 bases align to TRBD2. CDR1 is SGHRS, CDR2 YFSETQ, per germline. With 7 bases clipped from V and 2 bases from J, the junction kept 0 bases outside the gene matches. The CDR3 spans 12 residues. The full variable domain, its missing parts supplied by reference TRBV5-1 and TRBJ2-1, is KAGVTQTPRYLIKTRGQQVTLSCSPISGHRSVSWYQQTPGQGLQFLFEYFSETQRNKGNFPGRFSGRQFSNSRSEMNVSTLELGDSALYLCASGTTYNEQFFGPGTRLTVL.

This chain links TRBV5-1 with TRBJ2-2; 7 bases match TRBD1. V shed 2 bases, J shed 4 bases, and the junction held 11 bases outside the gene matches. Germline CDR1 is SGHRS and CDR2 is YFSETQ. The CDR3 totals 17 residues. The CDR3 bases are TGCGCCAGCAGCTTAAGGGGAAGGGGGCTCGGCACCGGGGAGCTGTTTTTT. This sequence encodes CASSLRGRGLGTGELFF.

CDR3 bases: TGCGCCAGCAGTGGCACGGGGTACACCGGGGAGCTGTTTTTT. Protein: CASSGTGYTGELFF. The chain has TRBV10-1 and TRBJ2-2, with a weak D call TRBD2 (5 bases). V lost 4 bases and J 3 bases, leaving 9 bases between the germline ends. The germline CDR1 and CDR2 sequences are WNHNN and SYGVQD (reference sequence). The CDR3 length is 14 residues.

The chain recombines TRBV5-1 with TRBJ2-2, with a tentative D call TRBD1 (5 bases). Germline V gene data show CDR1 as SGHRS and CDR2 as YFSETQ. V was cut by 1 base and J by 2 bases, with 9 bases left in between. The CDR3 extends over 15 amino acids. The CDR3 loop reads CASSLFQGNTGELFF. Here the CDR3 DNA reads TGCGCCAGCAGCTTGTTCCAGGGCAACACCGGGGAGCTGTTTTTT.

The rearrangement uses TRBV5-6 and TRBJ1-5, with 10 nucleotides matching TRBD1. The CDR3 loop spans 17 amino acids. After removal of 3 bases from V and 6 bases from J, the junction contained 12 bases not matched to a gene. Germline-derived CDR1 and CDR2 are SGHDT and YYEEEE. The CDR3 nucleotides read TGTGCCAGCAGCTCGGTCTGGGACAGGGGCGGGGGTCAGCCCCAGCATTTT. Translation gives CASSSVWDRGGGQPQHF.

This clone appeared a single time. The J gene is TRBJ2-2, the V gene TRBV5-1; D is unresolved. From germline, CDR1 is SGHRS and CDR2 YFSETQ. The CDR3 spans 13 residues. V was clipped by 0 bases and J by 3 bases, with 3 bases between them. The CDR3 here is CASSLADTGELFF. The DNA for the CDR3 is TGCGCCAGCAGCTTGGCCGACACCGGGGAGCTGTTTTTT.

This chain connects TRBV7-2 to TRBJ2-1; D is unresolved. There are 13 residues in the CDR3. CDR1 and CDR2 from the germline V gene are SGHTA and FQGNSA. The V and J ends lost 5 bases and 3 bases respectively, with 8 bases between them. This CDR3 reads CASSPTYYNEQFF. CDR3 DNA sequence: TGTGCCAGCAGCCCCACATACTACAATGAGCAGTTCTTC. The full variable domain, completed using reference TRBV7-2 and TRBJ2-1, is GAGVSQSPSNKVTEKGKDVELRCDPISGHTALYWYRQSLGQGLEFLIYFQGNSAPDKSGLPSDRFSAERTGGSVSTLTIQRTQQEDSAVYLCASSPTYYNEQFFGPGTRLTVL.

This clone was picked up one time. V is TRBV14 and J is TRBJ2-3, with 10 nucleotides matching TRBD2. Germline V lookup: CDR1 SGHDN, CDR2 FVKESK. Unmatched junction bases numbered 8, after V lost 3 bases and J lost 5 bases. The CDR3 is made up of 16 amino acids. CDR3 region: CASSQLGLARGDTQYF. The CDR3 bases are TGTGCCAGCAGCCAGCTGGGACTAGCGAGGGGAGATACGCAGTATTTT.

The table lists this clone with a count of one. Here the CDR3 DNA reads TGTGCCAGCAGCCCTCTAGCGGGAGTTAAAAACGAGCAGTACTTC. It specifies CASSPLAGVKNEQYF. The chain joins TRBV7-2 to TRBJ2-7; 10 nucleotides agree with TRBD2. The germline V gene encodes CDR1 SGHTA and CDR2 FQGNSA. The CDR3 is 15 amino acids. Trimming cost V 5 bases and J 5 bases; bases outside gene matches: 9.

This clone was observed once. The rearrangement joins TRBV10-3 to TRBJ2-2; D perhaps matches TRBD1 (6 bases). CDR1 is ENHRY and CDR2 is SYGVKD in the germline V gene. The germline V and J ends were trimmed by 4 bases and 0 bases, with 9 bases remaining between them. This CDR3 is built from 15 residues. For the CDR3, the DNA is TGTGCCATCAGTGGAGGGGGATCGAACACCGGGGAGCTGTTTTTT. This gives the protein CAISGGGSNTGELFF.